These 10 T cell receptor beta chains were sequenced from one sample in a study of blood T cell repertoires in COVID-19. Libraries were prepared by immunoSEQ multiplex PCR; TCRdb keeps only in-frame clonotypes and omits some of them. Here the sample spans fewer than 250,000 clones, around four fifths being singletons. Sequencing was done on a sample of peripheral blood. The origin of the receptors is a woman aged 80 or older with COVID-19, enrolled during active disease.

The chain has TRBV9 and TRBJ1-1, with TRBD1 identical over 9 bases. CDR3 length equals 15 residues. V lost 1 base to trimming and J lost 1 base; unmatched junction nucleotides: 2. Germline loops: CDR1 SGDLS, CDR2 YYNGEE. CDR3 region: CASSVRDRENTEAFF. The CDR3 region has the DNA TGTGCCAGCAGCGTACGGGACAGGGAGAACACTGAAGCTTTCTTT.

DNA of the CDR3: TGCAGTGCTAGTATCGGCAGGGGAGAAGGCCAGCCCCAGCATTTT. Its translation: CSASIGRGEGQPQHF. V gene TRBV20-1 combines with J gene TRBJ1-5; possible D gene TRBD1, 6 bases. V was trimmed by 3 bases and J by 7 bases, leaving 19 bases between them. This CDR3 region has 15 residues. CDR1 is DFQATT, CDR2 SNEGSKA, per germline (reference sequence).

This chain connects TRBV2 to TRBJ1-5, with D perhaps matching TRBD1 (6 bases). Trimming stripped 6 bases from V and 2 bases from J, with 14 bases between. The CDR3 totals 15 residues. Germline V lookup: CDR1 SNHLY, CDR2 FYNNEI. CDR3 loop: CASSFRGGGNQPQHF. CDR3 nucleotides: TGTGCCAGCAGCTTCAGGGGTGGCGGCAATCAGCCCCAGCATTTT.

The gene calls are TRBV7-2 and TRBJ2-3; D might be TRBD2 (6 bases). V shed 2 bases and J shed 0 bases, with 15 bases lying between them. Germline CDR1 is SGHTA and CDR2 is FQGNSA. This CDR3 has 17 amino acids. The CDR3 DNA is TGTGCCAGCAGCTTAAGGAACCCGGGGGAAAGCACAGATACGCAGTATTTT. Translated, it gives CASSLRNPGESTDTQYF.

The chain has TRBV11-2 and TRBJ2-3; D might be TRBD1 (5 bases). The CDR3 is 12 residues long. With 6 bases removed from V and 5 bases from J, the gap between germline ends came to 9 bases. Germline-derived CDR1 and CDR2 are SGHAT and FQNNGV. CDR3: CASSSRGDTQYF. The CDR3 coding sequence is TGTGCCAGCAGTTCTAGGGGAGATACGCAGTATTTT.

This chain joins TRBV7-2 and TRBJ1-2, with D unclear. V was cut by 1 base and J by 0 bases, with 9 bases left in between. The germline V gene has CDR1 SGHTA and CDR2 FQGNSA. CDR3 length: 15 residues. The CDR3 sequence: CASSLERLANYGYTF. Here the CDR3 DNA reads TGTGCCAGCAGCTTAGAAAGACTCGCTAACTATGGCTACACCTTC.

The chain uses TRBV5-4 and TRBJ2-7; tentatively, D is TRBD2 (5 bases). Germline V gene lookup returns CDR1 SGHNT and CDR2 YYREEE (reference sequence). The CDR3 covers 16 residues. The germline V and J ends were trimmed by 5 bases and 5 bases, with 23 bases remaining between them. CDR3 amino acids: CASSSVQGSSRNEQYF. In DNA, the CDR3 is TGTGCCAGCAGTAGCGTGCAAGGGTCGTCCAGAAACGAGCAGTACTTC.

The V and J genes are TRBV6-5 and TRBJ1-2; the D is unclear. V shed 2 bases and J shed 7 bases, with 11 bases lying between them. This CDR3 spans 13 amino acids. The germline V gene encodes CDR1 MNHEY and CDR2 SVGAGI. The CDR3 DNA reads as TGTGCCAGCAGTTACGGAGGGCGGTCTGGCTACACCTTC. It specifies CASSYGGRSGYTF.

The chain links TRBV7-9 to TRBJ2-7; possible D gene TRBD2, 6 bases. The CDR3 has 13 amino acids. The V and J ends lost 4 bases and 3 bases respectively, with 10 bases between them. Germline V gene lookup returns CDR1 SEHNR and CDR2 FQNEAQ (reference sequence). CDR3 sequence reads: CASSWDWGYEQYF. The DNA of the CDR3 is TGTGCCAGCAGCTGGGACTGGGGCTACGAGCAGTACTTC.

This rearrangement joins TRBV19 to TRBJ1-5; possible D gene TRBD1, 6 bases. The CDR3 totals 16 residues. Germline loops: CDR1 LNHDA, CDR2 SQIVND (reference sequence). V lost 4 bases and J lost 2, with 15 bases in between. The CDR3: CASSTFGGGGNQPQHF. CDR3 sequence (DNA): TGTGCCAGTAGTACGTTTGGGGGGGGCGGCAATCAGCCCCAGCATTTT. Full variable domain (remainder filled in from reference TRBV19 and TRBJ1-5): DGGITQSPKYLFRKEGQNVTLSCEQNLNHDAMYWYRQDPGQGLRLIYYSQIVNDFQKGDIAEGYSVSREKKESFPLTVTSAQKNPTAFYLCASSTFGGGGNQPQHFGDGTRLSIL.